One and the same sample provided the 18 T cell receptor beta chains below, sequenced in a study of T cell responses to AZD1222 COVID-19 vaccine. Clones were read by immunoSEQ multiplex PCR, and TCRdb kept only the in-frame ones, dropping some. The table lists around 83,000 clones, 90% of them singletons. Sequenced material: peripheral blood, taken 28 days after the second AZD1222 dose. The receptor set was obtained from an adult who received the AZD1222 COVID-19 vaccine.

The rearrangement uses TRBV3-1 (or the pseudogene TRBV3-2) and TRBJ1-6; 7 bases align to TRBD1. V trimming: 1 base; J trimming: 7 bases; junction bases outside the gene matches: 1. The germline gives CDR1 LGHDT, CDR2 YNNKEL (reference sequence). The CDR3 length is 14 residues. CDR3 coding DNA: TGTGCCAGCAGCCAAGTACAGGGGAATTCACCCCTCCACTTT. Encoded protein: CASSQVQGNSPLHF.

This chain connects TRBV7-9 to TRBJ2-4, with 7 positions matching TRBD1. Germline CDR1 reads SEHNR; CDR2 reads FQNEAQ (reference sequence). The CDR3 runs 17 residues. J gave up 2 bases and V 0 bases, and 7 bases lay outside the gene matches. In DNA, the CDR3 is TGTGCCAGCAGCTTAGCCCGACAGGGCAACTCCAAAAACATTCAGTACTTC. Residues: CASSLARQGNSKNIQYF.

This chain links TRBV5-4 with TRBJ1-6; no clear D gene. The CDR3 sequence is 15 residues long. Germline-derived CDR1 and CDR2 are SGHNT and YYREEE (reference sequence). Deletions cut 1 base from V and 0 bases from J, with 5 bases between. The CDR3 nucleotides read TGTGCCAGCAGCTTGAGGAGCTCCTATAATTCACCCCTCCACTTT. Translation: CASSLRSSYNSPLHF.

For the CDR3, the DNA is TGTGCCAGCAGCAAACGTGGTCCGTCAAGACGGGACAGGCAGGAACGTTTGAATGGCTACACCTTC. The encoded protein is CASSKRGPSRRDRQERLNGYTF. This chain uses TRBV21-1 with TRBJ1-2; the DNA was not compared with TRBD1, the D call given in the table. TRBV21-1 is flagged as a pseudogene. The CDR3 length is 22 residues.

The CDR3 DNA reads TGTGCCAGCAGTTCCCCACGAAGGGCGACCTACGAGCAGTACTTC. As protein: CASSSPRRATYEQYF. This rearrangement joins TRBV6-5 to TRBJ2-7; D ambiguous. V lost 4 bases to trimming and J lost 2 bases, with 15 bases between them. The germline V gene encodes CDR1 MNHEY and CDR2 SVGAGI. The CDR3 is made up of 15 amino acids.

The chain employs TRBV30 and TRBJ1-5; 7 nucleotides align to TRBD1. The germline gives CDR1 GTSNPN, CDR2 SVGIG (reference sequence). The V segment lost 3 bases and the J segment 3 bases; nucleotides outside the gene matches: 8. CDR3 size: 15 residues. The CDR3 DNA is TGTGCCTGGAGCGCCGGGACAGCTTACAATCAGCCCCAGCATTTT. Translation: CAWSAGTAYNQPQHF.

The rearrangement joins TRBV6-6 to TRBJ1-5; D is uncertain. The germline CDR1 and CDR2 sequences are MNHNY and SVGAGI (reference sequence). The length of the CDR3 is 14 residues. The V end was cut by 5 bases, the J end by 5 bases, with 13 bases between. CDR3 in amino acids: CASSPDGLDQPQHF. The CDR3 DNA sequence: TGTGCCAGCAGTCCCGACGGACTGGATCAGCCCCAGCATTTT.

V gene TRBV5-5 combines with J gene TRBJ2-7; unclear D gene. Germline assignment: CDR1 SGHKS and CDR2 YYEKEE (reference sequence). This CDR3 comprises 15 residues. V shed 4 bases and J shed 6 bases, with 20 bases lying between them. CDR3 DNA sequence: TGTGCCAGCAGCCCGGATGGGGTCCCGGGCCTCGAGCAGTACTTC. The encoded protein is CASSPDGVPGLEQYF.

The chain employs TRBV7-9 and TRBJ1-1, with D tentatively TRBD1 (6 bases). The germline V and J ends were trimmed by 4 bases and 2 bases, with 20 bases remaining between them. The length of the CDR3 is 17 residues. The germline gives CDR1 SEHNR, CDR2 FQNEAQ (reference sequence). CDR3 loop: CASSSRGRTIANTEAFF. The CDR3, as DNA: TGTGCCAGCAGCTCCCGGGGGCGGACTATCGCTAACACTGAAGCTTTCTTT.

V gene TRBV3-1 (or the pseudogene TRBV3-2) combines with J gene TRBJ2-1; 10 bases are shared with TRBD2. CDR3 length: 15 amino acids. J lost 2 bases, V lost 5 bases, and 3 bases had no gene match. Germline CDR1 reads LGHDT; CDR2 reads YNNKEL (reference sequence). The CDR3 nucleotides are TGTGCCAGCAGCAAGAGCGGGGGGGCCTACAATGAGCAGTTCTTC. This codes for CASSKSGGAYNEQFF.

The chain has TRBV10-2 and TRBJ1-2, with a weak D call TRBD1 (6 bases). The germline V and J ends were trimmed by 0 bases and 6 bases, with 14 bases remaining between them. Germline V lookup: CDR1 WSHSY, CDR2 SAAADI. The CDR3 sequence is 15 residues long. CDR3 coding DNA: TGCGCCAGCAGTGAGTCCGGCAGGGGAGGAGATGGCTACACCTTC. Its protein product is CASSESGRGGDGYTF.

This chain links TRBV19 with TRBJ1-1; 9 bases align to TRBD1. The V gene's germline CDR1 is LNHDA and CDR2 SQIVND (reference sequence). The CDR3 totals 19 residues. J lost 4 bases, V lost 3 bases, and 18 bases had no gene match. Here the CDR3 reads CASSILLGQGGSSPTEAFF. The CDR3 DNA reads TGTGCCAGTAGTATCCTTTTGGGACAGGGAGGTTCCAGCCCCACTGAAGCTTTCTTT.

The chain employs TRBV2 and TRBJ2-2; D unclear. The CDR3 extends over 14 amino acids. CDR1 SNHLY and CDR2 FYNNEI come from the germline V gene. The ends were cut back, 6 bases at V and 3 bases at J, with 11 bases in the middle. CDR3 sequence: CASRNRHDTGELFF. The CDR3 nucleotides are TGTGCCAGCAGAAATCGACACGACACCGGGGAGCTGTTTTTT.

This chain joins TRBV12-5 and TRBJ1-1; D gene unclear. The CDR3 sequence is 15 residues long. The V end was cut by 5 bases, the J end by 1 base, with 14 bases between. Germline V gene lookup returns CDR1 LGHNT and CDR2 FRNRAP. In DNA form, the CDR3 reads TGTGCTAGTGGTAGAGGGCAGACCGAGAACACTGAAGCTTTCTTT. It is translated as CASGRGQTENTEAFF. The whole variable domain, filled in from reference TRBV12-5 and TRBJ1-1, reads DARVTQTPRHKVTEMGQEVTMRCQPILGHNTVFWYRQTMMQGLELLAYFRNRAPLDDSGMPKDRFSAEMPDATLATLKIQPSEPRDSAVYFCASGRGQTENTEAFFGQGTRLTVV.

V gene TRBV28 combines with J gene TRBJ2-5, with 7 bases that match TRBD1. Germline trimming cut 4 bases from V and 5 bases from J; bases unmatched to any gene: 10. Germline values: CDR1 MDHEN, CDR2 SYDVKM. The CDR3 runs to 15 residues. CDR3 bases: TGTGCCAGCAGTTCCACAGGGGTCCGAGGGGAGACCCAGTACTTC. Amino acids: CASSSTGVRGETQYF.

This sequence joins TRBV5-1 and TRBJ1-3; D call uncertain. Trimming removed 4 bases at V and 2 bases at J, with 7 bases between. CDR1 is SGHRS, CDR2 YFSETQ, per germline. This CDR3 is 13 amino acids long. The CDR3: CASSQGPGNTIYF. Here the CDR3 DNA reads TGCGCCAGCAGCCAAGGACCTGGAAACACCATATATTTT.

The CDR3 loop reads CASSYLLGGSTEAFF. In DNA, the CDR3 is TGTGCCAGCAGTTATTTGTTAGGAGGGTCCACTGAAGCTTTCTTT. V usage is TRBV6-6 and J usage is TRBJ1-1; D is ambiguous. V lost 3 bases and J 4 bases, leaving 15 bases between the germline ends. CDR3 length: 15 residues. Germline values: CDR1 MNHNY, CDR2 SVGAGI (reference sequence).

This chain joins TRBV7-2 and TRBJ2-2; TRBD2 matches at 8 bases. Germline V gene data show CDR1 as SGHTA and CDR2 as FQGNSA. CDR3 length equals 17 residues. V gave up 5 bases and J gave up 0 bases; unmatched junction bases: 8. The CDR3: CASSPQRGGANTGELFF. DNA of the CDR3: TGTGCCAGCAGCCCACAACGGGGGGGGGCGAACACCGGGGAGCTGTTTTTT.